Sequencing of this TCR beta chain was carried out in a study of blood T cells in healthy people across ages (dated by TCRdb to between 2015 and 2016). With respect to the entire study: Template switching captured roughly one uniquely barcoded TCR beta cDNA molecule per two T cells in model experiments. The study measured age-related changes in TCR beta repertoire diversity using deep sequencing normalized with unique cDNA molecular identifiers. To avoid experimental bias, donors of different ages were spread randomly across the sequencing lanes. Four age groups were formed from the donors: young (average 16 years), middle-aged (just under 40), aged (about 68) and long-lived (around 82). Two additional independent replicas of 1 million unique cDNA reads from the same blood draw were analyzed for two donors (one aged 18 to 30 and one aged 80 or older). The study at large found these results: There was a strong correlation between observed TCR beta diversity and the percentage of naive T cells measured by flow cytometry. The CMV infection status of donors was not known, potentially confounding age-related changes in expanded clonotypes. Bulk unsorted PBMC profiling prevented conclusive comparison of naive and antigen-experienced compartments. Compared with the aged group, the long-lived group had more naive CD4+ T cells, fewer expanded clones and increased TCR diversity, suggesting age selection. Observed TCR beta diversity per million T cells fell roughly linearly with age, and a significant reduction was already apparent by age roughly 40. Estimates of total diversity based on one million sequenced T cells were regarded as lower bounds and as underestimates.

The donors were roughly 39 Caucasian individuals from Russia, aged roughly 6 to 100 years, who were systemically healthy. Around 10 milliliters of peripheral blood were collected from each donor into EDTA-treated Vacutainer tubes. PBMCs were isolated by Ficoll-Paque density-gradient centrifugation, with at least 7 million obtained per sample. Total RNA, at least 5 micrograms per sample, was extracted from PBMCs with Trizol reagent. For every donor, flow cytometry on a PBMC aliquot measured the percentage of naive CD45RAhigh/CD27high T cells. Ten or more counts support this clonotype. The clone's antigen remains unknown. The record has no base qualities; no much larger clone is one base away. The library was built by means of 5' RACE. A second PCR of about 6 to 11 cycles was performed with a sample-barcoded 5' primer and a J-beta primer mix. Each TCR beta cDNA molecule received a unique molecular identifier from a template-switch 5' adaptor carrying 12 random nucleotides. Each sample yielded at least 2.5 million CDR3-containing paired-end reads. First-strand cDNA was synthesized from all RNA with the Mint cDNA synthesis kit, primed by a TRBC-specific oligonucleotide. Following uracil-DNA glycosylase treatment, a first 18-cycle PCR with universal primers M1SS and BC2_uni_R was performed on all cDNA. Under the source paper's analysis protocol: For normalization, 1 million high-quality reads were randomly selected from each sample, with every read carrying a distinct molecular identifier. Instead of being binned into consensus sequences, reads that shared molecular identifiers were thrown out. CDR3 identification, clonotype clustering and error correction used MiTCR with a Q25 quality threshold and the strictest error-elimination algorithm. A nonparametric unseen species model with Euler transformation was used to estimate lower-bound total TCR beta diversity. TCRdb passed the public sequencing reads through fastp at Q25 and MiXCR, retaining productive beta sequences. Each CDR3 protein appears once, grouped with its most common genes and DNA. V and J calls and clone size were set by TCRdb, not the authors. Recorded for this sample are some 1.8 million distinct CDR3 sequences; 39% of them occurred a single time. 20% to 25% of the sample rests with the top ten.

The receptor was derived from a human donor in good health. Sequences were obtained from blood.

This receptor has the CDR3 CASSSRRATDTQYF. The bases are TGTGCCAGCAGCTCTAGACGGGCCACAGATACGCAGTATTTT. This receptor chain uses TRBV7-2 and TRBJ2-3, with no D gene named confidently. Reading the germline V gene gives CDR1 SGHTA and CDR2 FQGNSA. The trim is 4 bases for V and 2 bases for J, with a gap of 10 bases between the germline ends. Inclusive of the bounding cysteine and phenylalanine, the CDR3 is 14 residues long. The sequence is cut down to CDR3 DNA, 42 bases in frame from base 1.